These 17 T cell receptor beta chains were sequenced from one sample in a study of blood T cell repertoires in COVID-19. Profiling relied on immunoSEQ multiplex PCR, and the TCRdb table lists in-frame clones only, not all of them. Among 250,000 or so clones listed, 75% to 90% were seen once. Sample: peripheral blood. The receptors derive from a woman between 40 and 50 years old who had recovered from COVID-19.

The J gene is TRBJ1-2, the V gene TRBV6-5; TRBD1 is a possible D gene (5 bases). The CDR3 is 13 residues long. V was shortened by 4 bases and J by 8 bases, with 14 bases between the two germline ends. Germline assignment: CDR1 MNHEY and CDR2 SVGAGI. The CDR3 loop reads CASSLTAGVGYTF. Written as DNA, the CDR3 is TGTGCCAGCAGTTTGACAGCGGGGGTAGGCTACACCTTC.

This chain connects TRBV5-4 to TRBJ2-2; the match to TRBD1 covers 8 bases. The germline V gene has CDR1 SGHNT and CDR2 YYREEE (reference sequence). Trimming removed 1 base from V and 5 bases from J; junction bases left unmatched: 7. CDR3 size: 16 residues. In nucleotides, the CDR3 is TGTGCCAGCAGCTTGTACAGGGGGATAGATACCGGGGAGCTGTTTTTT. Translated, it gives CASSLYRGIDTGELFF. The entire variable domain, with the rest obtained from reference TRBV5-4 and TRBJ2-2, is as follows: ETGVTQSPTHLIKTRGQQVTLRCSSQSGHNTVSWYQQALGQGPQFIFQYYREEENGRGNFPPRFSGLQFPNYSSELNVNALELDDSALYLCASSLYRGIDTGELFFGEGSRLTVL.

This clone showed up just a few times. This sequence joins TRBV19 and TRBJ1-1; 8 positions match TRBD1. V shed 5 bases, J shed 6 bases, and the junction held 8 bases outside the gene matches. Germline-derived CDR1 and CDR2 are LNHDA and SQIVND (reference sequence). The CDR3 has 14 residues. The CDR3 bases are TGTGCCAGTAGTCCGACAGGGGAAGGGCCTGAAGCTTTCTTT. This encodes CASSPTGEGPEAFF.

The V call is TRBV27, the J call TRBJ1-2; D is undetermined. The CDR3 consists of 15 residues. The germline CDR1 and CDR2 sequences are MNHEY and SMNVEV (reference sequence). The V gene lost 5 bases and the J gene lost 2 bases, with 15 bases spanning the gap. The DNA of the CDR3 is TGTGCCAGCAGTCCCGGGGTTCCCCGCAACTATGGCTACACCTTC. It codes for CASSPGVPRNYGYTF.

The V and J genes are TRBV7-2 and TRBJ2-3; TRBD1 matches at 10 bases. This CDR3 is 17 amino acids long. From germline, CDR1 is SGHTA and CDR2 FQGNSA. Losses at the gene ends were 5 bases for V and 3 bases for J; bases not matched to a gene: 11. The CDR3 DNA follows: TGTGCCAGCAGCCCCACCCCGGGACAGGGGTGGACAGATACGCAGTATTTT. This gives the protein CASSPTPGQGWTDTQYF.

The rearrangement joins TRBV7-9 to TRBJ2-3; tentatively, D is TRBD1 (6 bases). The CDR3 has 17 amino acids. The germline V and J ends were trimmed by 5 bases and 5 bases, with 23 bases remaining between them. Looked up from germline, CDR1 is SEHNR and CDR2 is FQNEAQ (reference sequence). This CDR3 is CASSPPVFGQTQDTQYF. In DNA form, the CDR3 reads TGTGCCAGCAGCCCCCCAGTATTTGGACAGACCCAAGATACGCAGTATTTT.

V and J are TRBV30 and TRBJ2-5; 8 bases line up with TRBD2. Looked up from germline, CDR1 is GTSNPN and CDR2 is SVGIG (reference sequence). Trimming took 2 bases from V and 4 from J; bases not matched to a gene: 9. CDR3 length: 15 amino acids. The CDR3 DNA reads TGTGCCTGGAGTCCCCTCACCGGGGGGGGAGAGACCCAGTACTTC. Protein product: CAWSPLTGGGETQYF. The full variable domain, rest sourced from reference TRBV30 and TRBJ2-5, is SQTIHQWPATLVQPVGSPLSLECTVEGTSNPNLYWYRQAAGRGLQLLFYSVGIGQISSEVPQNLSASRPQDRQFILSSKKLLLSDSGFYLCAWSPLTGGGETQYFGPGTRLLVL.

DNA of the CDR3: TGTGCCAGCTCACCCAATTCCGATACGCAGTATTTT. Residues: CASSPNSDTQYF. V and J are TRBV18 and TRBJ2-3; no firm D call. Trimming cost V 3 bases and J 6 bases, with 7 bases left between them. The CDR3 totals 12 residues. CDR1 is KGHSH and CDR2 is LQKENI in the germline V gene.

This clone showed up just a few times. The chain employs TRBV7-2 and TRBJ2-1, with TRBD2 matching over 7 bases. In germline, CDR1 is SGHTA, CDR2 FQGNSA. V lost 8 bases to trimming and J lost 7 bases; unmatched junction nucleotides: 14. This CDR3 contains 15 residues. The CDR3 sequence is CASASGTGAGNEQFF. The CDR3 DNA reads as TGTGCCAGCGCGTCCGGGACTGGAGCGGGGAATGAGCAGTTCTTC. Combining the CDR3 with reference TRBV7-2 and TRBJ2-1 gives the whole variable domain GAGVSQSPSNKVTEKGKDVELRCDPISGHTALYWYRQSLGQGLEFLIYFQGNSAPDKSGLPSDRFSAERTGGSVSTLTIQRTQQEDSAVYLCASASGTGAGNEQFFGPGTRLTVL.

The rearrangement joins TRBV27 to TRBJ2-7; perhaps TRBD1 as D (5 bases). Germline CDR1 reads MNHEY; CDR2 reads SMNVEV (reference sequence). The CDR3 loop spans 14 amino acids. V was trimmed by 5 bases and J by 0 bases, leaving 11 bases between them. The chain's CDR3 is CASSVGQISYEQYF. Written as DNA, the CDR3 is TGTGCCAGCAGTGTCGGACAAATCTCCTACGAGCAGTACTTC.

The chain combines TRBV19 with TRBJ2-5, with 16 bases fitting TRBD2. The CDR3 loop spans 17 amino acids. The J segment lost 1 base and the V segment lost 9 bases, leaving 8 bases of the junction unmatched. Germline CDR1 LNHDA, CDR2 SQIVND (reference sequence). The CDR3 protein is CASSGTSGGEPQETQYF. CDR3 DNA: TGTGCCAGCAGTGGGACTAGCGGGGGGGAACCCCAAGAGACCCAGTACTTC.

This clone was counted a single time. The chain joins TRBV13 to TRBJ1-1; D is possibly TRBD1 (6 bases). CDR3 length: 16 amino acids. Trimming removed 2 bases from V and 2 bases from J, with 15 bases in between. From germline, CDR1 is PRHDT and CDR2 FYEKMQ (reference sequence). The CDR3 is CASSLMGAGANTEAFF. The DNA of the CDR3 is TGTGCCAGCAGCTTAATGGGTGCAGGGGCTAACACTGAAGCTTTCTTT.

The DNA for the CDR3 is TGTGCCAGCAGACGACAGGAGACCCAGTACTTC. Its protein is CASRRQETQYF. The V call is TRBV11-3, the J call TRBJ2-5, with D possibly matching TRBD1 (5 bases). The germline V and J ends were trimmed by 6 bases and 5 bases, with 7 bases remaining between them. Looked up from germline, CDR1 is SGHNT and CDR2 is YENEEA. The CDR3 is 11 amino acids.

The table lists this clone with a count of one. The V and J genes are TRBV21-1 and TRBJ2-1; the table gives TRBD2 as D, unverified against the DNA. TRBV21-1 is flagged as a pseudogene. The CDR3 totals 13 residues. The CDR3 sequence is CARKIFTGDEQFF. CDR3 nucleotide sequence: TGTGCCAGAAAAATCTTTACGGGTGATGAGCAGTTCTTC.

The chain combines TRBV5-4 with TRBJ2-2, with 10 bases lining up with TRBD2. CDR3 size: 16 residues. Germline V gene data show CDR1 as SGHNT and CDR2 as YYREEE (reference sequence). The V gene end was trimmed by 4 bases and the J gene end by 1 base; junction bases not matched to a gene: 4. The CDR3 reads CASSPGLAVNTGELFF. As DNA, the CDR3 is TGTGCCAGCAGCCCCGGACTAGCGGTGAACACCGGGGAGCTGTTTTTT.

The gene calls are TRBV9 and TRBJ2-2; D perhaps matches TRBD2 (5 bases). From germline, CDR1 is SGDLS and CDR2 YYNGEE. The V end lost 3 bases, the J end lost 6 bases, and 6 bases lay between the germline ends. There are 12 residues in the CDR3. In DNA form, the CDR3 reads TGTGCCAGCAGCGCGGGGTCCGGGGAGCTGTTTTTT. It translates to CASSAGSGELFF.

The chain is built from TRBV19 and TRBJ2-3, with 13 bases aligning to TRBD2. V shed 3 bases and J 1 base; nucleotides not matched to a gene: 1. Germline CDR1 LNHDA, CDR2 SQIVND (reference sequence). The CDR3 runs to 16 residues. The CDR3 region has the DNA TGTGCCAGTAGTATCGGGACTAGCGGGGGCACAGATACGCAGTATTTT. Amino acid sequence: CASSIGTSGGTDTQYF. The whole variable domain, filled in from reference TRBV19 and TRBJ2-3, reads DGGITQSPKYLFRKEGQNVTLSCEQNLNHDAMYWYRQDPGQGLRLIYYSQIVNDFQKGDIAEGYSVSREKKESFPLTVTSAQKNPTAFYLCASSIGTSGGTDTQYFGPGTRLTVL.